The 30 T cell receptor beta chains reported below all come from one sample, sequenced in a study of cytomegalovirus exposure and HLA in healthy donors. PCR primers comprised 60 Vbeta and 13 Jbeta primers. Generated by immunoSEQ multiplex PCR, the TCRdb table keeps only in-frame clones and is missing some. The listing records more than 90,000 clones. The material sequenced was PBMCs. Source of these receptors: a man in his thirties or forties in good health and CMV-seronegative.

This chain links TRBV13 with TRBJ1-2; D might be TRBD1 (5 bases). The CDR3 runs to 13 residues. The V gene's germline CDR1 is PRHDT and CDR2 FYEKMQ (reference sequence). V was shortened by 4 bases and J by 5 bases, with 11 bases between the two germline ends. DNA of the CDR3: TGTGCCAGCAGCTCCCAGACAGTTTATGGCTACACCTTC. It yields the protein CASSSQTVYGYTF.

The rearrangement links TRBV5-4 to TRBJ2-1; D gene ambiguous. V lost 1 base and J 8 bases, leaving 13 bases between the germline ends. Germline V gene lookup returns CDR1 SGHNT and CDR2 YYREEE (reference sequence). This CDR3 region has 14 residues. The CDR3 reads CASSLFSFADEQFF. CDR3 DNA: TGTGCCAGCAGCTTGTTTTCTTTCGCGGATGAGCAGTTCTTC.

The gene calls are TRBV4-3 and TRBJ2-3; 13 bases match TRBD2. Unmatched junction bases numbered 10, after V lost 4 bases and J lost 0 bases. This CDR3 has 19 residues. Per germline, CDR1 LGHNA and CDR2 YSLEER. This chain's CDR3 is CASSRGTSGEYFSTDTQYF. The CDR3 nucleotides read TGCGCCAGCAGCCGTGGGACTAGCGGGGAGTATTTTAGCACAGATACGCAGTATTTT.

The CDR3, as DNA: TGTGCCAGCAGTTTCAAGGGACAGGGGGCTGGCACCAACTATGGCTACACCTTC. Translated, it gives CASSFKGQGAGTNYGYTF. The J gene is TRBJ1-2, the V gene TRBV28; TRBD1 matches 12 bases. V lost 3 bases and J lost 2; bases outside the gene matches: 10. The CDR3 sequence is 18 residues long. Germline V gene data show CDR1 as MDHEN and CDR2 as SYDVKM.

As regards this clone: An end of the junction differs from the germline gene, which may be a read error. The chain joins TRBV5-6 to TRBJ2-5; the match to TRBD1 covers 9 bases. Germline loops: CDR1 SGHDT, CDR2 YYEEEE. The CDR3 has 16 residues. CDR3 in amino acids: CASSPSPGQGLEAQYF. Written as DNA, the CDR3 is TGTGCCAGCAGCCCGTCCCCGGGACAGGGTTTAGAGGCCCAGTACTTC.

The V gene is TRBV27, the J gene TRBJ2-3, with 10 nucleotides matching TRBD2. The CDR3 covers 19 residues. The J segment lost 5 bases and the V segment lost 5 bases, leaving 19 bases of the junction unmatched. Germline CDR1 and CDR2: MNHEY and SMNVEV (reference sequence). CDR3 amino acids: CASSRRVPAGGRVGDTQYF. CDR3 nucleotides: TGTGCCAGCAGTAGAAGGGTGCCAGCGGGGGGGCGCGTCGGAGATACGCAGTATTTT.

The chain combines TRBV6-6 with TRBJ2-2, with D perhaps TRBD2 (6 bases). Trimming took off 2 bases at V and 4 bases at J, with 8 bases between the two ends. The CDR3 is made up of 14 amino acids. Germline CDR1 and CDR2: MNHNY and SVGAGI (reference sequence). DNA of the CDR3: TGTGCCAGCAGTTACGGAGGGAGCACCGGGGAGCTGTTTTTT. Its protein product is CASSYGGSTGELFF.

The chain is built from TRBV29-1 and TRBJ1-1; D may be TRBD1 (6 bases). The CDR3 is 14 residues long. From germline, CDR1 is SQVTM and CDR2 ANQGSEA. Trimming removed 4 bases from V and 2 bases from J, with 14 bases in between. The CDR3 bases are TGCAGCGTTGTAAACCAGGGGCGTAACACTGAAGCTTTCTTT. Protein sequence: CSVVNQGRNTEAFF. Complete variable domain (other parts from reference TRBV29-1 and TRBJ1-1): SAVISQKPSRDICQRGTSLTIQCQVDSQVTMMFWYRQQPGQSLTLIATANQGSEATYESGFVIDKFPISRPNLTFSTLTVSNMSPEDSSIYLCSVVNQGRNTEAFFGQGTRLTVV.

CDR3 coding DNA: TGTGCCAGCGGTACGGGGACAGGGGGGAGGAATGAGCAGTTCTTC. Translation gives CASGTGTGGRNEQFF. J is TRBJ2-1 and V is TRBV27; 11 nucleotides match TRBD1. From germline, CDR1 is MNHEY and CDR2 SMNVEV (reference sequence). This CDR3 has 15 amino acids. With V trimmed by 8 bases and J by 7 bases, 10 bases remained unmatched.

This CDR3 reads CASSISSGGPSYEQYF. The CDR3 DNA sequence: TGTGCCAGTAGTATTTCTAGCGGGGGGCCTTCCTACGAGCAGTACTTC. The chain links TRBV19 to TRBJ2-7, with 11 bases fitting TRBD2. The CDR3 has 16 amino acids. Losses at the gene ends were 3 bases for V and 1 base for J; bases not matched to a gene: 5. Germline V gene data show CDR1 as LNHDA and CDR2 as SQIVND (reference sequence).

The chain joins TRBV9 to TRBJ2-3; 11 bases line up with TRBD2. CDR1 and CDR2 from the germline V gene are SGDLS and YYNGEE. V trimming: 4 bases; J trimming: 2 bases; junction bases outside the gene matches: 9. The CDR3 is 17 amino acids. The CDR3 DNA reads TGTGCCAGCAGCTCAGCCGGGACTAGCGGCTACACAGATACGCAGTATTTT. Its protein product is CASSSAGTSGYTDTQYF.

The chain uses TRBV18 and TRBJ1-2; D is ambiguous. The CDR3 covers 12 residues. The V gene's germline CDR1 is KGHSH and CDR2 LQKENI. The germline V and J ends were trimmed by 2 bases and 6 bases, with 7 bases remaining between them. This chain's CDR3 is CASSPGADGYTF. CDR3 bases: TGTGCCAGCTCACCAGGCGCGGATGGCTACACCTTC. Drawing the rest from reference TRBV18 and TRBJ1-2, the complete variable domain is NAGVMQNPRHLVRRRGQEARLRCSPMKGHSHVYWYRQLPEEGLKFMVYLQKENIIDESGMPKERFSAEFPKEGPSILRIQQVVRGDSAAYFCASSPGADGYTFGSGTRLTVV.

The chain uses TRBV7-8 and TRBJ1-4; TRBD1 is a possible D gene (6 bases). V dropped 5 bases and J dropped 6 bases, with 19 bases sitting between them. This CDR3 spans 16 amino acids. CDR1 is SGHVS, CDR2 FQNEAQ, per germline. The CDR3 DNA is TGTGCCAGCAGCCAAACCCCCGGGACATCAGATGAAAAACTGTTTTTT. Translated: CASSQTPGTSDEKLFF.

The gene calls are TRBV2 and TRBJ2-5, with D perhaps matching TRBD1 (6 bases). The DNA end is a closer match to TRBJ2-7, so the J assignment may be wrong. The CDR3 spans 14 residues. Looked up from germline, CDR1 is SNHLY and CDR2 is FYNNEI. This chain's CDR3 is CASRRRDTFYEQYF. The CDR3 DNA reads TGTGCCAGCAGGCGCCGGGACACCTTCTACGAGCAGTACTTC.

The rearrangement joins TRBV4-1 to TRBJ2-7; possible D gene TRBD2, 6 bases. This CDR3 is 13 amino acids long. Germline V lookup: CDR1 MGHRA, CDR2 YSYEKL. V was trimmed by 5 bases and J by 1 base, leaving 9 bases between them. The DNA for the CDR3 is TGCGCCAGCAGCATTGGGACTTCCTACGAGCAGTACTTC. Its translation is CASSIGTSYEQYF.

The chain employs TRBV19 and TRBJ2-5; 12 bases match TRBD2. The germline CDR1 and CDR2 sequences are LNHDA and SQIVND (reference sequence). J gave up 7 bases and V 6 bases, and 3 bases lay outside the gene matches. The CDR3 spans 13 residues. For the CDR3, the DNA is TGTGCCAGTAGCCCTAGCGGGGGGGGGACCCAGTACTTC. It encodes CASSPSGGGTQYF.

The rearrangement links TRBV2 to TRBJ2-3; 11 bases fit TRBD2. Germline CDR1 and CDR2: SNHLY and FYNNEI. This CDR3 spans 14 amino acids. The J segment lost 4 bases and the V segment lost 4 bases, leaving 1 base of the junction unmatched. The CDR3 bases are TGTGCCAGCAGTGCTAGCGGGGGGCCAGATACGCAGTATTTT. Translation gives CASSASGGPDTQYF.

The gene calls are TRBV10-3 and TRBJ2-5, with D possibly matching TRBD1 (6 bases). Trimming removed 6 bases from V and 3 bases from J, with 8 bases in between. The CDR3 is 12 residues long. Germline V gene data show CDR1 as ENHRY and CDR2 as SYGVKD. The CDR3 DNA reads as TGTGCCATCAGGAACAGGGAAGAGACCCAGTACTTC. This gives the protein CAIRNREETQYF.

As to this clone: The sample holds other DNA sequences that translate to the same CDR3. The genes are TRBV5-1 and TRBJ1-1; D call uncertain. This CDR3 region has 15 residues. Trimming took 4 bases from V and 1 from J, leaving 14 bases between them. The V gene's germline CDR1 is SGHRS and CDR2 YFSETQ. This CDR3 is CASSLDPVQNTEAFF. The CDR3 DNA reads TGCGCCAGCAGCCTGGATCCAGTACAGAACACTGAAGCTTTCTTT.

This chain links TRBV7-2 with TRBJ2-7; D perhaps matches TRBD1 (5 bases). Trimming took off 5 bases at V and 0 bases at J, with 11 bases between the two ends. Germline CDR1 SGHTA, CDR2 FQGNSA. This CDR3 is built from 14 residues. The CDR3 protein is CASSRGHSSYEQYF. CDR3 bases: TGTGCCAGCAGCCGTGGACACTCCTCCTACGAGCAGTACTTC.

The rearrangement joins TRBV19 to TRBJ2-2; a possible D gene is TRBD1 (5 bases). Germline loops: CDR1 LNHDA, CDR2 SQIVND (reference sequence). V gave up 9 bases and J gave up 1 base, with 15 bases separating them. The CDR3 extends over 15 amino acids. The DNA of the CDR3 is TGTGCCAGCACCGACCAGGGTCGGAACACCGGGGAGCTGTTTTTT. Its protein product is CASTDQGRNTGELFF.

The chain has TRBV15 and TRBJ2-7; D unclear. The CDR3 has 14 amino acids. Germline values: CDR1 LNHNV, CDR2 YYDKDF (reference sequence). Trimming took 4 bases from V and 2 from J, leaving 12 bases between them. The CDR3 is CATSIYSQPYEQYF. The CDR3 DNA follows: TGTGCCACCAGCATTTACTCGCAACCCTACGAGCAGTACTTC.

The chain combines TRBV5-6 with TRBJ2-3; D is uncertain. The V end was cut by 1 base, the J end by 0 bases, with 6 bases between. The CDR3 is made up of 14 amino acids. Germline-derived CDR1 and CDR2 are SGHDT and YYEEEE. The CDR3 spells CASSLRDSTDTQYF. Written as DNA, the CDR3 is TGTGCCAGCAGCTTGAGAGATAGCACAGATACGCAGTATTTT.

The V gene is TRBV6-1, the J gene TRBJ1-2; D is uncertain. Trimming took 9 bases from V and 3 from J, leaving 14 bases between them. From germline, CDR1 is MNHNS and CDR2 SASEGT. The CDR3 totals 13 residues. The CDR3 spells CASTLDGDYGYTF. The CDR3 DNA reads TGTGCCAGTACTCTCGACGGAGACTATGGCTACACCTTC.

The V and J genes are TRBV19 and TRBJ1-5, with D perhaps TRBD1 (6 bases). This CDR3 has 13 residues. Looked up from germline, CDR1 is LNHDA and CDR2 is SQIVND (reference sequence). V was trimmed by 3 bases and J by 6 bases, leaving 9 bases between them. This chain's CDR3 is CASSINRAQPQHF. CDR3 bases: TGTGCCAGTAGTATCAACAGGGCTCAGCCCCAGCATTTT.

CDR3 DNA sequence: TGTGCCAGCAGACTCAGGGGAGAGGGGACTGAAGCTTTCTTT. Encoded protein: CASRLRGEGTEAFF. The chain is built from TRBV6-1 and TRBJ1-1; tentatively, D is TRBD1 (6 bases). Trimming removed 6 bases from V and 5 bases from J, with 16 bases in between. Germline CDR1 is MNHNS and CDR2 is SASEGT. The length of the CDR3 is 14 residues.

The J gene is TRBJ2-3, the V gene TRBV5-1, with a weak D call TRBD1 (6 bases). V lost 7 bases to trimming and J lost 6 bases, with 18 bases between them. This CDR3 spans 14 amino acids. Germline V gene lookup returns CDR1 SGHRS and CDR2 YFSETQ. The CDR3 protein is CASRREGEGDTQYF. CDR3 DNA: TGCGCCAGCCGTCGAGAGGGGGAAGGGGATACGCAGTATTTT.

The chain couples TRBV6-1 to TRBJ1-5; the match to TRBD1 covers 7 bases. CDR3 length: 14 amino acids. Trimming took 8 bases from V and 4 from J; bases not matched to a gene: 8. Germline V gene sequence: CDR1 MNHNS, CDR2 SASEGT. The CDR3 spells CASGRDSENQPQHF. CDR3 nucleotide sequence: TGTGCCAGCGGTCGGGACAGCGAAAATCAGCCCCAGCATTTT.

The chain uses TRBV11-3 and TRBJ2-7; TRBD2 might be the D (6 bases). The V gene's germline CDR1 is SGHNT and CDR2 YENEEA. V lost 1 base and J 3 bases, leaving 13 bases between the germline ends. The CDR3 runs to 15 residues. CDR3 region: CASSLGVAAYYEQYF. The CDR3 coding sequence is TGTGCCAGCAGCTTAGGGGTAGCGGCATACTACGAGCAGTACTTC. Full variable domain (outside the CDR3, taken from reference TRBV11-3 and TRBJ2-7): EAGVVQSPRYKIIEKKQPVAFWCNPISGHNTLYWYLQNLGQGPELLIRYENEEAVDDSQLPKDRFSAERLKGVDSTLKIQPAELGDSAVYLCASSLGVAAYYEQYFGPGTRLTVT.

The CDR3 region is CASSQIGGRGQYF. DNA for the CDR3: TGTGCCAGCAGCCAAATCGGAGGTCGGGGGCAGTACTTC. The chain links TRBV5-8 to TRBJ2-7; D might be TRBD2 (5 bases). Germline V gene sequence: CDR1 SGHTS, CDR2 YDEGEE. The ends were cut back, 4 bases at V and 9 bases at J, with 17 bases in the middle. This CDR3 has 13 residues.